Below are 6 T cell receptor beta chains sequenced from a single sample in a study of siplizumab effects on memory and regulatory T cells. Using immunoSEQ multiplex PCR, the repertoire was profiled, and TCRdb retains in-frame clones only, with some absent. The sample shows 85,000 to 130,000 clones, 92% of them seen only once. Sequenced material: Tregs sorted from blood. The origin of the receptors is a human donor in good health.

V and J are TRBV5-1 and TRBJ2-7, with 11 bases aligning to TRBD2. Germline lookup yields CDR1 SGHRS and CDR2 YFSETQ. Losses at the gene ends were 0 bases for V and 4 bases for J; bases not matched to a gene: 3. This CDR3 contains 15 residues. CDR3 bases: TGCGCCAGCAGCTTGGGACTAGCGGGATTGTACGAGCAGTACTTC. This translates into CASSLGLAGLYEQYF. The complete variable domain, with remaining parts taken from reference TRBV5-1 and TRBJ2-7, reads KAGVTQTPRYLIKTRGQQVTLSCSPISGHRSVSWYQQTPGQGLQFLFEYFSETQRNKGNFPGRFSGRQFSNSRSEMNVSTLELGDSALYLCASSLGLAGLYEQYFGPGTRLTVT.

The chain links TRBV6-6 to TRBJ2-7, with D tentatively TRBD1 (6 bases). The CDR3 covers 14 residues. Germline V gene data show CDR1 as MNHNY and CDR2 as SVGAGI (reference sequence). V lost 7 bases and J 2 bases, leaving 15 bases between the germline ends. Written as DNA, the CDR3 is TGTGCCAGCACCTCGTCCAGGGGAGCCTACGAGCAGTACTTC. Encoded protein: CASTSSRGAYEQYF.

The chain uses TRBV18 and TRBJ1-4, with D uncertain. The CDR3 length is 14 residues. Germline V gene lookup returns CDR1 KGHSH and CDR2 LQKENI. Between the trimmed V and J ends, which lost 0 bases and 5 bases, there was a span of 7 bases. The DNA for the CDR3 is TGTGCCAGCTCACCACCGAGCTCCAATGAAAAACTGTTTTTT. This sequence encodes CASSPPSSNEKLFF.

V gene TRBV5-1 combines with J gene TRBJ2-3; 9 nucleotides match TRBD2. The V segment lost 1 base and the J segment 4 bases; nucleotides outside the gene matches: 13. The CDR3 is 18 amino acids. Germline CDR1 and CDR2: SGHRS and YFSETQ. The CDR3 DNA is TGCGCCAGCAGCTTGTTGGGTAGCGGGAGCCCTGAGGCAGATACGCAGTATTTT. Its protein product is CASSLLGSGSPEADTQYF.

CDR3 loop: CASSVGGPETQYF. The CDR3 nucleotides are TGTGCCAGCAGTGTTGGGGGCCCGGAGACCCAGTACTTC. The genes are TRBV2 and TRBJ2-5; D may be TRBD1 (6 bases). The germline V gene encodes CDR1 SNHLY and CDR2 FYNNEI. The CDR3 consists of 13 residues. V was pared by 4 bases and J by 5 bases, with 11 bases between.

J is TRBJ1-2 and V is TRBV5-4; D is ambiguous. Germline V CDR1 and CDR2: SGHNT, YYREEE (reference sequence). V was trimmed by 0 bases and J by 8 bases, leaving 11 bases between them. The CDR3 covers 13 residues. CDR3 sequence: CASSLVERKGYTF. The CDR3 coding sequence is TGTGCCAGCAGCTTGGTAGAGCGGAAGGGCTACACCTTC.